This TCR beta chain was sequenced in a study of OX40 agonist ivuxolimab in advanced cancers. As for the study more broadly: Ivuxolimab was an agonistic, fully human IgG2 monoclonal antibody directed against OX40 (CD134), a costimulatory receptor. Intravenous ivuxolimab was administered to patients every 2 weeks at six dose levels: 0.01, 0.1, 0.3, 1.5, 3 and 10 mg/kg. Of the approximately 54 patients in dose escalation, 19 had hepatocellular carcinoma, about 15 had melanoma, 9 had renal cell carcinoma and 9 had head and neck cancer. The dose-escalation cohort was about 87% male with a mean age of roughly 62 years, ranging from about 20 to 80. Patients were allowed to have had prior anti-PD-1, anti-PD-L1 or anti-CTLA-4 therapy, and 40% of the dose-escalation patients had previously received checkpoint inhibitors. Partial responses occurred in three dose-escalation patients: two with cutaneous melanoma and one with hepatocellular carcinoma. The purpose of peripheral TCRbeta sequencing was to test whether ivuxolimab changed TCR sequence diversity and led to clonal T-cell expansion. The paper describes the monotherapy dose-escalation part (N of about 52 patients) of the phase I trial of ivuxolimab.

Genomic DNA was isolated from the sorted cells so that the TCRbeta CDR3 region could be sequenced. The immunoSEQ Assay was used to sequence the TCRbeta CDR3 regions. What TCRdb holds here is the immuneACCESS table cut down to in-frame rearrangements. Part of the clones is not present; checked against another copy, under half of the missing clones reflect an unresolved V gene, and the others are unexplained. This sample holds about 54,000 clones; 80% to 90% were observed only once. The top ten clonotypes cover approximately 1.5% of the sample. The trial excluded patients who had a history of autoimmune disease or who were on systemic immunosuppression. Peripheral blood for TCR sequencing was collected from all dose cohorts at baseline, on cycle 4 day 1, and on cycle 7 day 1. The samples were taken from a phase I, first-in-human, multicenter, open-label dose-escalation trial of ivuxolimab. Adults with locally advanced or metastatic melanoma, renal cell, hepatocellular, or head and neck squamous cell carcinoma were enrolled in the trial. Before TCR sequencing, CD4+ T cells and CD8+ T cells were sorted from peripheral blood as separate populations.

In the case of this clone: Its cognate antigen has yet to be identified. One end of the junction fails to match germline, which may point to a read error.

CDR1 and CDR2, per the germline V gene (reference sequence), are SSHAT and FNYEAQ. From the cysteine up to the phenylalanine, the CDR3 has a length of 16 residues. Just the 48-base CDR3 DNA is kept, in frame starting at base 1. The full study reports these points: In the 0.1-3.0 mg/kg groups, partial responders had among the lowest normalized peripheral clonal expansion, particularly in CD8+ T cells. After ivuxolimab, expanded clones were on average more numerous among CD8+ T cells than among CD4+ T cells. The antigen specificity of the peripheral T cells that underwent clonal expansion was not determined. Low levels of normalized T-cell clonal expansion were also seen in some nonresponding patients. At doses from 0.1 to 3.0 mg/kg, clonal expansion was seen in both CD4+ and CD8+ blood T cells between baseline and week 6.

Sample: CD4+ or CD8+ T cells sorted from blood, taken in a trial of the OX40 agonist ivuxolimab. The sequence came from an adult with an advanced solid tumor such as melanoma, head and neck, liver or kidney cancer. This chain is built from TRBV7-7 and TRBJ2-3, and possibly TRBD2, on 5 matching bases. The CDR3 reads CASSRGRAPDADTQYF. In nucleotides, the sequence is TGTGCTAGCAGCCGAGGGCGGGCTCCGGACGCAGATACGCAGTATTTT. Joined to the reference TRBV7-7 and TRBJ2-3 proteins, this CDR3 gives the full variable domain: GAGVSQSPRYKVTKRGQDVTLRCDPISSHATLYWYQQALGQGPEFLTYFNYEAQPDKSGLPSDRFSAERPEGSISTLTIQRTEQRDSAMYRCASSRGRAPDADTQYFGPGTRLTVL.